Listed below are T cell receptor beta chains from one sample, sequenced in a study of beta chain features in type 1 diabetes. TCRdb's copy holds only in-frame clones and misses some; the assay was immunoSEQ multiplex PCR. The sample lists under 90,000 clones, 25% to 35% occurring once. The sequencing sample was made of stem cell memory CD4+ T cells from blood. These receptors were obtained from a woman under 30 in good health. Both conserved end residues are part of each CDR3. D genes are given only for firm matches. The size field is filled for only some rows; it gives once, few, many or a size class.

CDR3 protein: CASGDRELEAFF; CDR3 DNA: TGTGCCAGCGGCGACAGGGAGCTTGAAGCTTTCTTT; J gene: TRBJ1-1; clone size: -; V gene: TRBV18; D gene: TRBD1
CDR3 protein: CASSRTSGGLDEQFF; CDR3 DNA: TGTGCCAGCAGCCGTACTAGCGGGGGTTTGGATGAGCAGTTCTTC; J gene: TRBJ2-1; clone size: -; V gene: TRBV7-8; D gene: TRBD2
CDR3 protein: CSVVGGNTEAFF; CDR3 DNA: TGCAGCGTTGTGGGGGGGAACACTGAAGCTTTCTTT; J gene: TRBJ1-1; clone size: -; V gene: TRBV29-1; D gene: -
CDR3 protein: CAWSKGLGGDEQFF; CDR3 DNA: TGTGCCTGGAGTAAGGGGCTAGGGGGGGATGAGCAGTTCTTC; J gene: TRBJ2-1; clone size: few; V gene: TRBV30; D gene: -
CDR3 protein: CASSLMGVSSPLHF; CDR3 DNA: TGTGCCAGCAGCTTGATGGGAGTCAGTTCACCCCTCCACTTT; J gene: TRBJ1-6; clone size: -; V gene: TRBV5-4; D gene: -
CDR3 protein: CASSPAGGETQYF; CDR3 DNA: TGCGCCAGCAGTCCCGCGGGAGGGGAGACCCAGTACTTC; J gene: TRBJ2-5; clone size: -; V gene: TRBV5-1; D gene: TRBD2
CDR3 protein: CASSRSGREGYTF; CDR3 DNA: TGCGCCAGCAGCCGGTCCGGGAGGGAGGGCTACACCTTC; J gene: TRBJ1-2; clone size: few; V gene: TRBV5-1; D gene: -
CDR3 protein: CASSIRTGGTDTQYF; CDR3 DNA: TGTGCCAGCAGCATCCGGACAGGGGGCACAGATACGCAGTATTTT; J gene: TRBJ2-3; clone size: -; V gene: TRBV7-9; D gene: TRBD1
CDR3 protein: CASSFPLDRDTEAFF; CDR3 DNA: TGTGCCAGCAGCTTCCCGCTCGACAGGGACACTGAAGCTTTCTTT; J gene: TRBJ1-1; clone size: -; V gene: TRBV7-2; D gene: TRBD1
CDR3 protein: CASSSFGGTVTEAFF; CDR3 DNA: TGCGCCAGCAGCTCCTTCGGTGGGACAGTCACTGAAGCTTTCTTT; J gene: TRBJ1-1; clone size: -; V gene: TRBV5-1; D gene: TRBD1
CDR3 protein: CASSLGGQGQETQYF; CDR3 DNA: TGCGCCAGCAGCTTGGGGGGACAAGGACAAGAGACCCAGTACTTC; J gene: TRBJ2-5; clone size: -; V gene: TRBV5-1; D gene: -
CDR3 protein: CASSATGGRNTEAFF; CDR3 DNA: TGTGCCAGCAGTGCTACAGGGGGTCGGAACACTGAAGCTTTCTTT; J gene: TRBJ1-1; clone size: -; V gene: TRBV6-1; D gene: TRBD1
CDR3 protein: CATSRGALTNNEQFF; CDR3 DNA: TGTGCCACCAGCAGAGGGGCACTCACGAACAATGAGCAGTTCTTC; J gene: TRBJ2-1; clone size: -; V gene: TRBV15; D gene: -
CDR3 protein: CASTTGGQFGNEQFF; CDR3 DNA: TGTGCCAGTACCACAGGGGGCCAGTTTGGGAATGAGCAGTTCTTC; J gene: TRBJ2-1; clone size: -; V gene: TRBV19; D gene: TRBD1
CDR3 protein: CASSLGGLAGGPEYF; CDR3 DNA: TGTGCCAGCAGCCTTGGGGGACTAGCGGGAGGGCCGGAGTACTTC; J gene: TRBJ2-7; clone size: few; V gene: TRBV2; D gene: TRBD2
CDR3 protein: CASSLVPAGGGGEQYF; CDR3 DNA: TGTGCCAGCAGCTTAGTACCGGCCGGAGGGGGGGGCGAGCAGTACTTC; J gene: TRBJ2-7; clone size: -; V gene: TRBV7-2; D gene: -
CDR3 protein: CASSTGTGGYEQYF; CDR3 DNA: TGTGCCAGCAGCACCGGGACAGGGGGTTACGAGCAGTACTTC; J gene: TRBJ2-7; clone size: few; V gene: TRBV7-6; D gene: TRBD1
CDR3 protein: CASSRDREETQYF; CDR3 DNA: TGTGCCAGCAGCAGGGACAGAGAAGAGACCCAGTACTTC; J gene: TRBJ2-5; clone size: -; V gene: TRBV6-6; D gene: TRBD1
CDR3 protein: CASSHSVGTSGGLYNEQFF; CDR3 DNA: TGCGCCAGCAGCCACTCCGTTGGGACTAGCGGGGGTCTTTACAATGAGCAGTTCTTC; J gene: TRBJ2-1; clone size: few; V gene: TRBV4-3; D gene: TRBD2
CDR3 protein: CASSGGTAHYGYTF; CDR3 DNA: TGTGCCAGCAGCGGGGGGACAGCACACTATGGCTACACCTTC; J gene: TRBJ1-2; clone size: few; V gene: TRBV9; D gene: TRBD1
CDR3 protein: CASSIVGVGRGYGYTF; CDR3 DNA: TGTGCCAGTAGTATAGTTGGAGTTGGACGGGGCTATGGCTACACCTTC; J gene: TRBJ1-2; clone size: -; V gene: TRBV19; D gene: -
CDR3 protein: CASSWTSGASTDTQYF; CDR3 DNA: TGTGCCAGCAGCTGGACTAGCGGGGCTAGCACAGATACGCAGTATTTT; J gene: TRBJ2-3; clone size: -; V gene: TRBV5-8; D gene: TRBD2
CDR3 protein: CASSSNQGANTQYF; CDR3 DNA: TGTGCCAGCAGCTCAAATCAGGGGGCCAACACGCAGTATTTT; J gene: TRBJ2-3; clone size: -; V gene: TRBV7-2; D gene: TRBD1
CDR3 protein: CAWTGGADHNEQFF; CDR3 DNA: TGTGCCTGGACGGGAGGAGCGGACCACAATGAGCAGTTCTTC; J gene: TRBJ2-1; clone size: many; V gene: TRBV30; D gene: TRBD2
CDR3 protein: CASINGQVYGYTF; CDR3 DNA: TGTGCCAGCATAAACGGACAGGTTTATGGCTACACCTTC; J gene: TRBJ1-2; clone size: -; V gene: TRBV6-1; D gene: TRBD1
CDR3 protein: CASSTTGGGNQPQHF; CDR3 DNA: TGTGCCAGCAGCACGACAGGGGGTGGCAATCAGCCCCAGCATTTT; J gene: TRBJ1-5; clone size: few; V gene: TRBV6-6; D gene: TRBD1
CDR3 protein: CASSLPRTGRNEQFF; CDR3 DNA: TGTGCCAGCAGCTTACCTCGGACAGGGAGGAATGAGCAGTTCTTC; J gene: TRBJ2-1; clone size: -; V gene: TRBV7-9; D gene: TRBD1